This T cell receptor beta chain emerged from a study of response to subunit inactivated influenza vaccine. Findings of the study overall: Few new T cells, the authors suggested, are recruited by each seasonal influenza vaccination.

Germline V gene lookup returns CDR1 WSHSY and CDR2 SAAADI. The CDR3 contains 16 residues. V lost 6 bases to trimming and J lost 1 base, with 18 bases between them. Worth noting for this clonotype: Its antigen is not known.

Each CDR3 protein gets one entry after TCRdb re-called the RT-PCR reads with MiXCR. Here the sample spans about 530,000 distinct CDR3 sequences, over 9.5% being singletons. The receptor comes from a man in his fifties or sixties who received an inactivated influenza vaccine. The sample consisted of PBMCs from blood, taken on the day of vaccination. This chain connects TRBV10-2 to TRBJ2-5, with TRBD1 as a possible D gene (5 bases). Here the CDR3 DNA reads TGCGCCAGCAGCGTGACAGATGGGGAACTCCAAGAGACCCAGTACTTC. Protein sequence: CASSVTDGELQETQYF.